This is a list of T cell receptor beta chains from one sample in a study of TIL therapy for anti-PD-1-resistant metastatic lung cancer. Assay: immunoSEQ multiplex PCR; the TCRdb copy retains only in-frame clones and omits some. The table includes 50,000 to 60,000 clones, roughly 70% detected once. The sequences come from tumor tissue, collected at baseline. These receptors were obtained from a person aged 25-85 years with non-small cell lung cancer. Each CDR3 is given with its conserved first and last residue. The D gene is left open where the match is weak. A row's size may be missing; if present it is once, few, many or a size class.

NA,NA,TRBJ1-5,TRBV6-5,CASTRANQPQHF,TGTGCCAGCACTCGGGCTAATCAGCCCCAGCATTTT
NA,few,TRBJ1-1,TRBV7-9,CASSLVGGRGNTEAFF,TGTGCCAGCAGCTTAGTCGGGGGCCGGGGGAACACTGAAGCTTTCTTT
NA,NA,TRBJ1-1,TRBV5-1,CASSLDDTSRTTEAFF,TGCGCCAGCAGCTTGGACGACACCTCGAGGACCACTGAAGCTTTCTTT
NA,NA,TRBJ1-5,TRBV15,CATSRDPGNQPQHF,TGTGCCACCAGCCGGGACCCAGGCAATCAGCCCCAGCATTTT
NA,NA,TRBJ2-7,TRBV10-3,CAISEGQGNRYEQYF,TGTGCCATCAGTGAGGGGCAGGGGAATCGCTACGAGCAGTACTTC
NA,medium-sized,TRBJ1-6,TRBV18,CASSRSVGNSPLHF,TGTGCCAGCTCAAGGTCTGTGGGGAATTCACCCCTCCACTTT
NA,NA,TRBJ2-7,TRBV7-2,CASSLDGYSYEQYF,TGTGCCAGCAGCTTAGACGGGTACTCCTACGAGCAGTACTTC
NA,few,TRBJ1-6,TRBV18,CASSPPGYADSPLHF,TGTGCCAGCTCACCACCAGGGTATGCGGATTCACCCCTCCACTTT
TRBD1,NA,TRBJ1-5,TRBV30,CAWTQGTGGKQPQHF,TGTGCCTGGACACAAGGAACAGGGGGCAAACAGCCCCAGCATTTT
NA,NA,TRBJ1-1,TRBV5-1,CASSLRSPGTEAFF,TGCGCCAGCAGCCTCAGGTCCCCGGGGACTGAAGCTTTCTTT
NA,NA,TRBJ1-2,TRBV29-1,CSVEGAGAYGYTF,TGCAGCGTTGAGGGGGCGGGGGCCTATGGCTACACCTTC
TRBD1,few,TRBJ1-1,TRBV19,CASSMGQKSEAFF,TGTGCCAGTAGTATGGGACAGAAGTCTGAAGCTTTCTTT
NA,once,TRBJ2-1,TRBV6-6,CASSPPTAYNEQFF,TGTGCCAGCAGTCCCCCTACAGCCTACAATGAGCAGTTCTTC
NA,NA,TRBJ1-5,TRBV28,CASSPPGGSGNQPQHF,TGTGCCAGCAGCCCTCCGGGGGGGTCGGGCAATCAGCCCCAGCATTTT
NA,NA,TRBJ1-2,TRBV30,CASRAQGNYGYTF,TGTGCCTCACGAGCGCAGGGAAACTATGGCTACACCTTC
NA,NA,TRBJ2-7,TRBV7-2,CASSLSGFLAEQYF,TGTGCCAGCAGCTTAAGCGGGTTCCTCGCCGAGCAGTACTTC
TRBD2,few,TRBJ2-1,TRBV6-8,CASSSTSALGEQFF,TGTGCCAGCAGTTCGACTAGCGCGTTGGGTGAGCAGTTCTTC
NA,NA,TRBJ1-2,TRBV28,CASREPAQGNYGYTF,TGTGCCAGCAGGGAACCTGCGCAGGGGAACTATGGCTACACCTTC
NA,NA,TRBJ1-2,TRBV6-6,CASSYSTIDGYTF,TGTGCCAGCAGTTACTCGACCATAGATGGCTACACCTTC
NA,NA,TRBJ1-5,TRBV5-8,CASSFSYSNQPQHF,TGTGCCAGCAGCTTCTCATATAGCAATCAGCCCCAGCATTTT
NA,NA,TRBJ1-6,TRBV7-9,CASSLGGTSSYNSPLHF,TGTGCCAGCAGCTTAGGCGGGACGAGCTCCTATAATTCACCCCTCCACTTT
NA,NA,TRBJ2-7,TRBV6-5,CASSPNPGLTYEQYF,TGTGCCAGCTCCCCTAACCCGGGGTTAACCTACGAGCAGTACTTC
TRBD2,few,TRBJ2-1,TRBV4-1,CASSQIRDTVTSGRAGGEQFF,TGCGCCAGCAGCCAGATTAGAGATACCGTGACTAGCGGGAGGGCGGGGGGTGAGCAGTTCTTC
TRBD1,NA,TRBJ1-1,TRBV11-2,CASSTTGWTEAFF,TGTGCCAGCAGCACGACAGGGTGGACTGAAGCTTTCTTT
TRBD2,NA,TRBJ2-7,TRBV11-2,CASSLGSGWGTSGNGEQYF,TGTGCCAGCAGCTTAGGATCAGGTTGGGGGACTAGCGGGAATGGCGAGCAGTACTTC
NA,NA,TRBJ1-2,TRBV28,CASSSSSLRNYGYTF,TGTGCCAGCAGTTCCTCATCCTTAAGAAACTATGGCTACACCTTC
NA,NA,TRBJ1-3,TRBV4-1,CASSQVSGSGNTIYF,TGCGCCAGCAGCCAAGTATCCGGGAGTGGAAACACCATATATTTT
NA,NA,TRBJ1-1,TRBV6-1,CASSLWGGMNTEAFF,TGTGCCAGCAGCCTATGGGGGGGGATGAACACTGAAGCTTTCTTT
TRBD1,few,TRBJ1-2,TRBV27,CASSHRDRGGYTF,TGTGCCAGCAGCCACCGGGACAGGGGCGGCTACACCTTC
TRBD1,once,TRBJ1-2,TRBV7-2,CASSIGTGGYGYTF,TGTGCCAGCAGCATAGGGACAGGGGGATATGGCTACACCTTC
TRBD1,NA,TRBJ1-2,TRBV7-2,CAGSKAGQGGYGYTF,TGTGCCGGCTCTAAGGCGGGACAGGGGGGGTATGGCTACACCTTC
TRBD1,NA,TRBJ1-2,TRBV30,CAWRLPGGLYGYTF,TGTGCCTGGAGGTTACCAGGGGGATTATATGGCTACACCTTC
TRBD1,NA,TRBJ1-2,TRBV2,CASRIQGEDGYTF,TGTGCCAGCAGGATACAGGGGGAGGATGGCTACACCTTC
NA,NA,TRBJ2-2,TRBV11-2,CASSLRGTGELFF,TGTGCCAGCAGCTTACGCGGCACCGGGGAGCTGTTTTTT
TRBD1,NA,TRBJ2-1,TRBV5-4,CASSSTGGSYNEQFF,TGTGCCAGCAGCTCAACAGGGGGCTCATACAATGAGCAGTTCTTC
NA,NA,TRBJ2-5,TRBV6-6,CASTGGLQETQYF,TGTGCCAGCACAGGCGGGTTGCAAGAGACCCAGTACTTC
TRBD2,once,TRBJ2-7,TRBV6-6,CASSYEVVAGGGEQYF,TGTGCCAGCAGTTACGAGGTGGTAGCGGGAGGGGGCGAGCAGTACTTC
TRBD1,NA,TRBJ2-3,TRBV10-3,CAIRGTDTDTQYF,TGTGCCATCAGGGGGACAGACACAGATACGCAGTATTTT
NA,NA,TRBJ2-7,TRBV21-1,CASSCRRASSYEQYF,TGTGCCAGCAGTTGCAGAAGGGCCAGTTCTTACGAGCAGTACTTC
NA,NA,TRBJ2-7,TRBV7-2,CASSQGSLGEQYF,TGTGCCAGCAGTCAGGGCAGCCTTGGGGAGCAGTACTTC
NA,NA,TRBJ2-6,TRBV5-6,CASSLEGLLSGANVLTF,TGTGCCAGCAGCTTGGAGGGACTGTTATCTGGGGCCAACGTCCTGACTTTC
NA,NA,TRBJ2-3,TRBV19,CASSVTDTQYF,TGTGCCAGCAGCGTCACAGATACGCAGTATTTT
NA,few,TRBJ2-7,TRBV7-9,CASSFGDESYEQYF,TGTGCCAGCAGCTTTGGGGACGAATCGTACGAGCAGTACTTC
TRBD2,NA,TRBJ2-7,TRBV11-3,CASSTRERDFYEQYF,TGTGCCAGCAGCACCCGGGAGCGGGACTTTTACGAGCAGTACTTC
NA,once,TRBJ1-3,TRBV4-3,CASSQDGKGGNTIYF,TGCGCCAGCAGCCAAGATGGGAAGGGTGGAAACACCATATATTTT
NA,NA,TRBJ2-6,TRBV10-3,CAISEPIRRSGANVLTF,TGTGCCATCAGTGAGCCGATCCGACGCTCTGGGGCCAACGTCCTGACTTTC
NA,NA,TRBJ2-7,TRBV5-5,CASSWAEGSGNF,NA
NA,NA,TRBJ2-2,TRBV28,CASSPPLEGTVELFF,TGTGCCAGCAGTCCACCCCTAGAAGGGACGGTGGAGCTGTTTTTT
NA,NA,TRBJ2-7,TRBV28,CASSRGTPYEQYF,TGTGCCAGCAGTCGGGGGACGCCTTACGAGCAGTACTTC
NA,NA,TRBJ1-2,TRBV18,CASSPQLDVGGYTF,TGTGCCAGCTCACCACAATTAGACGTGGGAGGCTACACCTTC
TRBD1,NA,TRBJ2-1,TRBV9,CASSPNPGQGNNEQFF,TGTGCCAGCAGCCCCAATCCGGGACAGGGTAACAATGAGCAGTTCTTC
NA,NA,TRBJ2-1,TRBV28,CASSFRQDEQFF,TGTGCCAGCAGCTTCCGGCAAGATGAGCAGTTCTTC
TRBD1,NA,TRBJ1-2,TRBV27,CASSLMGQGIGYTF,TGTGCCAGCAGTTTAATGGGACAGGGGATTGGCTACACCTTC
NA,NA,TRBJ1-2,TRBV15,CATSRPQYWTGYTF,TGTGCCACCAGCAGACCACAGTATTGGACGGGCTACACCTTC
TRBD2,NA,TRBJ2-1,TRBV19,CASSIVRRGGAGEQFF,TGTGCCAGTAGTATAGTTAGGCGGGGGGGCGCTGGTGAGCAGTTCTTC
NA,NA,TRBJ2-7,TRBV10-3,CAITGQSGGVEQYF,TGTGCCATCACTGGACAGTCCGGGGGAGTCGAGCAGTACTTC
TRBD2,NA,TRBJ2-1,TRBV28,CASRLAGVYNEQFF,TGTGCCAGCAGGCTAGCGGGGGTTTACAATGAGCAGTTCTTC
NA,few,TRBJ1-5,TRBV27,CASSFRPRDQPQHF,TGTGCCAGCAGTTTTCGTCCCCGTGATCAGCCCCAGCATTTT
NA,NA,TRBJ1-5,TRBV2,CASSERGSNQPQHF,TGTGCCAGCAGTGAAAGGGGTAGCAATCAGCCCCAGCATTTT
TRBD1,NA,TRBJ2-7,TRBV15,CATSRQRTGAAYEQYF,TGTGCCACCAGCAGACAACGGACAGGGGCTGCTTACGAGCAGTACTTC